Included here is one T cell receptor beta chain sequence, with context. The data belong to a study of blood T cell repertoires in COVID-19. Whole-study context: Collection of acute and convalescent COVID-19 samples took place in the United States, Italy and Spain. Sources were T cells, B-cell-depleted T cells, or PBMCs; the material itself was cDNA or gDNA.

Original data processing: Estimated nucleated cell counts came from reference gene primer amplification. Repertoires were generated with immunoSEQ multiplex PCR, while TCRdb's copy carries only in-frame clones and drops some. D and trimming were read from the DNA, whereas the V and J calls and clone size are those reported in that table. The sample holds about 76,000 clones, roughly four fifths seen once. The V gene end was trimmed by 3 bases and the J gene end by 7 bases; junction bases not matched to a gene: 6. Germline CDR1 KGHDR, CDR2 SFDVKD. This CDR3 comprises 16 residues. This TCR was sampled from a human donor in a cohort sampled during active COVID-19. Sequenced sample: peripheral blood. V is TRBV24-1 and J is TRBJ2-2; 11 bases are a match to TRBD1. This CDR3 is CATSDVGQGAGGELFF. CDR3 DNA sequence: TGTGCCACCAGTGATGTAGGACAGGGGGCTGGCGGGGAGCTGTTTTTT.